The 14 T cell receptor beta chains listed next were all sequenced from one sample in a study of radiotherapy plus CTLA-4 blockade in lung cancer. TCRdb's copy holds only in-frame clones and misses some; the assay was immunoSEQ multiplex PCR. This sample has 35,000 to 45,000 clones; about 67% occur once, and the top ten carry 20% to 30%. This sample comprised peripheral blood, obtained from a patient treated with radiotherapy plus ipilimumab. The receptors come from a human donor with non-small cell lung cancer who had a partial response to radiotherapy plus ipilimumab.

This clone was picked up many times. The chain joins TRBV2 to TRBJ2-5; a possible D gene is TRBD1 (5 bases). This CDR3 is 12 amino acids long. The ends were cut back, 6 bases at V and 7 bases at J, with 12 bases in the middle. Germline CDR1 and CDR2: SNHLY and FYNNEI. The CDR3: CASSLQGVTQYF. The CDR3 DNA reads TGTGCCAGCAGCCTCCAGGGTGTGACCCAGTACTTC.

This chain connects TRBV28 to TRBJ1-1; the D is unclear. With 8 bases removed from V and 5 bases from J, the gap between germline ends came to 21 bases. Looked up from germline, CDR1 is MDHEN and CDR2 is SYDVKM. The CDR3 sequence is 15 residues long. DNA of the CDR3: TGTGCCAGCTTACCTGGGTTACGGGGTATAACTGAAGCTTTCTTT. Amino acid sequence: CASLPGLRGITEAFF.

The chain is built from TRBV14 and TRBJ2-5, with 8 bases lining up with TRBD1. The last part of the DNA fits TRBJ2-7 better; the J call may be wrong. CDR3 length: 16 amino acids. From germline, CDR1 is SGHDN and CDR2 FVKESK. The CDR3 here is CASSQGRTGRHYEQYF. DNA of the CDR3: TGTGCCAGCAGCCAAGGTCGGACAGGGAGACACTACGAGCAGTACTTC.

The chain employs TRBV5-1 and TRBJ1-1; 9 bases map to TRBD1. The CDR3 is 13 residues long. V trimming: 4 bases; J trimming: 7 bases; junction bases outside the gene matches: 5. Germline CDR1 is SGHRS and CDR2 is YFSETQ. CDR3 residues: CASSLTGQGEAFF. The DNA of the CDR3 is TGCGCCAGCAGCCTAACGGGACAGGGTGAAGCTTTCTTT.

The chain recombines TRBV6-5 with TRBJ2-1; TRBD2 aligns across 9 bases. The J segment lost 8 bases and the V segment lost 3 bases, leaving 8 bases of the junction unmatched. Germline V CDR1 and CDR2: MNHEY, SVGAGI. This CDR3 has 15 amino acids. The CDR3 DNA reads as TGTGCCAGCAGTTATGCTAGCGGGGCCCTCGATGAGCAGTTCTTC. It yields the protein CASSYASGALDEQFF.

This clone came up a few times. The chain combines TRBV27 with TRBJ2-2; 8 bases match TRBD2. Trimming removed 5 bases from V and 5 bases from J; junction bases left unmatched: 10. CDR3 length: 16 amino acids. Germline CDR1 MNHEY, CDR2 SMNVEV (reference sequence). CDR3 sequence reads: CASSPAGTSGTGELFF. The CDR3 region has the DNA TGTGCCAGCAGTCCGGCCGGGACTAGTGGAACCGGGGAGCTGTTTTTT.

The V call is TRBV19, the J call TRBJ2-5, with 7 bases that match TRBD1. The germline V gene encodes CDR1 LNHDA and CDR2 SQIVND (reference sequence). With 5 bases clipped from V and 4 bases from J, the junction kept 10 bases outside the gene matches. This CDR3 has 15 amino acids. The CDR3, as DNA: TGTGCCAGTAGTCTAGGGGACAGTTCAAGAGAGACCCAGTACTTC. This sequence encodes CASSLGDSSRETQYF.

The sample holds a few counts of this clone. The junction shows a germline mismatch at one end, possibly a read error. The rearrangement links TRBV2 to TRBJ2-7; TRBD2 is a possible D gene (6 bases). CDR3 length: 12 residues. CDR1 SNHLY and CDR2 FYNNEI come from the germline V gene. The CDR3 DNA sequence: TGTTCCAGGAGGGAGTCGGCATACGAGCAGTACTTC. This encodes CSRRESAYEQYF.

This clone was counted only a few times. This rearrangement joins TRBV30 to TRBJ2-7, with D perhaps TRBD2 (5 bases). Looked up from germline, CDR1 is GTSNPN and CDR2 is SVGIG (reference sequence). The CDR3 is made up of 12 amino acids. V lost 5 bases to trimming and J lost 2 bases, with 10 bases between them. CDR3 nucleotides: TGTGCCTGGGGAGGCAGTCCCTACGAGCAGTACTTC. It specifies CAWGGSPYEQYF.

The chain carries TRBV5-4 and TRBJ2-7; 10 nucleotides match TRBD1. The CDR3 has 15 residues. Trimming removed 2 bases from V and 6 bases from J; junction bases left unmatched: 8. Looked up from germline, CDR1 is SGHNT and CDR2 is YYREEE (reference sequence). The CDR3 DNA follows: TGTGCCAGCAGCTTCCCGGGACAGGGGATTGGCGAGCAGTACTTC. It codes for CASSFPGQGIGEQYF. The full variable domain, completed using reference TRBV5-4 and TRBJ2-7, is ETGVTQSPTHLIKTRGQQVTLRCSSQSGHNTVSWYQQALGQGPQFIFQYYREEENGRGNFPPRFSGLQFPNYSSELNVNALELDDSALYLCASSFPGQGIGEQYFGPGTRLTVT.

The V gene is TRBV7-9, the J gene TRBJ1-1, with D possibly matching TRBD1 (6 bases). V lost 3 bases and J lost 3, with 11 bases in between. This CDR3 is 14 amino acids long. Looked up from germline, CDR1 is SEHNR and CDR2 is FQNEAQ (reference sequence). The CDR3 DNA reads TGTGCCAGCAGCTTGGGGGGGGCAGACACTGAAGCTTTCTTT. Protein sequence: CASSLGGADTEAFF.

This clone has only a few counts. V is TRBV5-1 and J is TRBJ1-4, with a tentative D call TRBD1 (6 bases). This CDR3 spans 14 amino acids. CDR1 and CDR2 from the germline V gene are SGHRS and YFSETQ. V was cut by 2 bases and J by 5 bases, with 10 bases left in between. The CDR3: CASSFWQGNEKLFF. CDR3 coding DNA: TGCGCCAGCAGCTTTTGGCAGGGGAATGAAAAACTGTTTTTT.

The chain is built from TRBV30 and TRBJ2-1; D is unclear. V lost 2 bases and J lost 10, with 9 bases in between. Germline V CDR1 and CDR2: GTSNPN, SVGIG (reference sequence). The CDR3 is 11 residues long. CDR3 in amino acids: CAWSPAREQFF. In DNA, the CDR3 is TGTGCCTGGAGTCCCGCCAGGGAGCAGTTCTTC. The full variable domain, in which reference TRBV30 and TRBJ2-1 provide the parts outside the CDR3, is SQTIHQWPATLVQPVGSPLSLECTVEGTSNPNLYWYRQAAGRGLQLLFYSVGIGQISSEVPQNLSASRPQDRQFILSSKKLLLSDSGFYLCAWSPAREQFFGPGTRLTVL.

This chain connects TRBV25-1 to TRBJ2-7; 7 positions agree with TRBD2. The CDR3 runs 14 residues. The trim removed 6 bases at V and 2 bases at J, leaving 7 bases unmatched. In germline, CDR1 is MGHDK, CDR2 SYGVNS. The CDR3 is CASSSRDYPYEQYF. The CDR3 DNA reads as TGTGCCAGCAGCAGCCGGGACTACCCCTACGAGCAGTACTTC.